This T cell receptor beta chain was captured in a study of TET2 disruption in CD19-targeted CAR T cells (dated by TCRdb to 2016 to 2018). Broadly, across the study: The number of samples was determined by the original clinical trial design and by which samples were available, and no additional inclusion criteria were applied. Overall study outcomes, separate from this receptor: The conclusions about the patient's CAR T cells were based on extensive analysis of only one subject.

The immunoSEQ assay was used for deep sequencing of the TCR beta chain. The study's own analysis went as follows. Only productive TCR beta rearrangements went into calculating clonotype frequencies. The clones in this table, taken by TCRdb from immuneACCESS, are in-frame only. Not every clone is retained; where verified, under half of the shortfall comes from an unresolved V gene, and the cause of the rest is unknown. The V and J calls and clone size were taken over from that table, and D and trimming were inferred from the DNA. The sample's clone listing holds 20,000 to 30,000 clones. The ten most abundant clones make up approximately 2% of the sample. In the case of this clone: Which antigen it targets is not known.

Per the publication, the treatment or condition label means: autologous CTL019 cells: CD19 CAR with 4-1BB and CD3 zeta domains. The CD19 CAR incorporated TCR zeta and 4-1BB costimulatory signaling domains. T cells for CTL019 manufacturing were collected from peripheral blood by leukapheresis. The DNeasy Blood and Tissue Kit was used to extract genomic DNA from pre-infusion T cells, peripheral blood, or sorted post-infusion T cells. The receptor was derived from a man between 65 and 79 years old with chronic lymphocytic leukemia. The sample in question was CD8- CAR+ T cells sorted from cultured blood T cells, obtained for CD19 CAR T cell therapy. The cell subset or site label, read with the paper, signifies: CD8-negative CAR-positive T cells from the infusion product.

The CDR3 protein: CSARDFAGGPQYF. CDR3 DNA (partial): TGCAGTGCTAGAGATTTCGCCGGGGGGCCT. The rearrangement combines TRBV20-1 with TRBJ2-4; the D gene is perhaps TRBD2, from 7 matching bases. The read finishes 3 residues shy of the CDR3 end, and the germline J gene is used to complete it. CDR1 is given as DFQATT and CDR2 as SNEGSKA, both from the germline V gene (reference sequence). There are 13 amino acids in the CDR3, from cysteine to phenylalanine inclusive. Shown are 30 bases from within the CDR3, in frame from base 1.